The 14 T cell receptor beta chains below all came from one sample that was sequenced in a study of shared clonotypes between healthy human individuals. Data came from immunoSEQ multiplex PCR; TCRdb stores just in-frame clones and leaves some out. The data contain around 1.4 million clones, 98% of them seen just once; the ten biggest clones take up around 0.33%. Sequencing input: naive CD4+ T cells sorted from blood. This sample's subset: CD45RA+ positively selected. These receptors originate from a man aged 25-40 years in good health.

V gene TRBV18 combines with J gene TRBJ1-3; D is undetermined. The V end lost 3 bases, the J end lost 8 bases, and 11 bases lay between the germline ends. Germline assignment: CDR1 KGHSH and CDR2 LQKENI. CDR3 length equals 13 residues. CDR3 nucleotides: TGTGCCAGCTCACCCGGCCCGCGTGACACCATATATTTT. Translated: CASSPGPRDTIYF.

The gene calls are TRBV7-7 and TRBJ2-2; TRBD2 aligns across 7 bases. This CDR3 spans 17 amino acids. Germline V gene lookup returns CDR1 SSHAT and CDR2 FNYEAQ (reference sequence). After removal of 0 bases from V and 6 bases from J, the junction contained 10 bases not matched to a gene. CDR3 nucleotides: TGTGCCAGCAGCTTAGCAGGGAGGGGTGCGGCCGCCGGGGAGCTGTTTTTT. Translation: CASSLAGRGAAAGELFF.

The chain has TRBV5-1 and TRBJ2-7; 9 bases agree with TRBD2. The length of the CDR3 is 17 residues. The V and J ends lost 4 bases and 1 base, in that order; junction bases with no gene match: 12. Germline V gene lookup returns CDR1 SGHRS and CDR2 YFSETQ. The CDR3 reads CASSPGTLAGPSYEQYF. As DNA, the CDR3 is TGCGCCAGCAGCCCCGGCACCCTAGCGGGGCCTTCCTACGAGCAGTACTTC.

V usage is TRBV5-4 and J usage is TRBJ2-1; TRBD1 aligns across 9 bases. Germline V gene data show CDR1 as SGHNT and CDR2 as YYREEE (reference sequence). The CDR3 runs to 15 residues. Germline trimming cut 0 bases from V and 6 bases from J; bases unmatched to any gene: 4. This CDR3 reads CASSLGDRDRNEQFF. Written as DNA, the CDR3 is TGTGCCAGCAGCTTGGGGGACAGGGACCGCAATGAGCAGTTCTTC.

The V and J genes are TRBV7-2 and TRBJ2-6, with D perhaps matching TRBD2 (6 bases). From germline, CDR1 is SGHTA and CDR2 FQGNSA. Between the trimmed V and J ends, which lost 1 base and 2 bases, there was a span of 9 bases. This CDR3 spans 16 amino acids. CDR3: CASSLVAGTGANVLTF. The CDR3 nucleotides read TGTGCCAGCAGCTTAGTTGCGGGGACTGGGGCCAACGTCCTGACTTTC.

This rearrangement joins TRBV20-1 to TRBJ2-1; D unclear. V was trimmed by 8 bases and J by 4 bases, leaving 6 bases between them. Germline loops: CDR1 DFQATT, CDR2 SNEGSKA (reference sequence). This CDR3 region has 10 residues. The CDR3 bases are TGCAGTCCAAAGTACAATGAGCAGTTCTTC. Protein product: CSPKYNEQFF.

This chain joins TRBV7-2 and TRBJ2-5; a possible D gene is TRBD2 (6 bases). The CDR3 runs 14 residues. The germline V gene encodes CDR1 SGHTA and CDR2 FQGNSA. V was pared by 5 bases and J by 4 bases, with 14 bases between. CDR3 protein: CASSGGLIGETQYF. The CDR3 DNA is TGTGCCAGCAGCGGAGGGTTGATAGGAGAGACCCAGTACTTC.

The chain links TRBV7-9 to TRBJ2-7; D ambiguous. The germline V gene has CDR1 SEHNR and CDR2 FQNEAQ (reference sequence). There are 18 residues in the CDR3. Trimming took 5 bases from V and 3 from J, leaving 26 bases between them. The CDR3 spells CASSLTAVILSENYEQYF. Here the CDR3 DNA reads TGTGCCAGCAGCCTAACGGCCGTTATATTAAGCGAAAACTACGAGCAGTACTTC.

This chain joins TRBV7-7 and TRBJ2-1; D is undetermined. V lost 5 bases and J lost 0, with 11 bases in between. From germline, CDR1 is SSHAT and CDR2 FNYEAQ (reference sequence). The CDR3 covers 15 residues. CDR3 DNA sequence: TGTGCCAGCAGCGCCGTGGGATCCTCCTACAATGAGCAGTTCTTC. Translated, it gives CASSAVGSSYNEQFF.

The rearrangement uses TRBV29-1 and TRBJ2-7, with D possibly TRBD2 on 6 matching bases. Trimming left V 6 bases short and J 6 bases short, with 18 bases between. Per germline, CDR1 SQVTM and CDR2 ANQGSEA. CDR3 length: 13 amino acids. The DNA for the CDR3 is TGCAGCGTGCGGGACCCACTATCGGTCGAGCAGTACTTC. It specifies CSVRDPLSVEQYF.

The gene calls are TRBV28 and TRBJ1-2, with D uncertain. The CDR3 is 15 residues long. V was trimmed by 4 bases and J by 10 bases, leaving 22 bases between them. Germline CDR1 and CDR2: MDHEN and SYDVKM. The CDR3 is CASSSVGTSTGYYTF. The DNA for the CDR3 is TGTGCCAGCAGTTCGGTCGGAACTTCAACGGGGTACTACACCTTC.

The chain recombines TRBV25-1 with TRBJ1-4; possible D gene TRBD1, 5 bases. CDR1 and CDR2 (germline): MGHDK, SYGVNS. This CDR3 comprises 14 residues. Trimming stripped 3 bases from V and 8 bases from J, with 13 bases between. CDR3 DNA: TGTGCCAGCAGTGATGCCAGGGAAATCGAAAAACTGTTTTTT. Translation gives CASSDAREIEKLFF.

The rearrangement links TRBV9 to TRBJ1-1; D remains unclear. The CDR3 has 16 amino acids. Germline V gives CDR1 SGDLS, CDR2 YYNGEE. V gave up 0 bases and J gave up 2 bases, with 14 bases separating them. CDR3 nucleotides: TGTGCCAGCAGCGTAGGTTCCGTTTTGGTCAACACTGAAGCTTTCTTT. This codes for CASSVGSVLVNTEAFF.

In the case of this clone: One end of the junction varies from germline; a read error may be responsible. This chain joins TRBV28 and TRBJ2-7; TRBD2 agrees at 8 bases. Germline V lookup: CDR1 MDHEN, CDR2 SYDVKM. CDR3 length: 13 residues. The CDR3 sequence is CASRAFGLAGLDF. DNA for the CDR3: TGTGCCAGCAGGGCCTTTGGTCTAGCGGGCCTAGACTTC.